Listed below are T cell receptor beta chains from one sample, sequenced in a study of blood T cell repertoires in COVID-19. The data were produced by immunoSEQ multiplex PCR, yet TCRdb's version contains in-frame clones alone and is incomplete. This sample has 200,000 or so clones, with around four fifths found just once. The specimen was peripheral blood. The source of these receptors is a woman of 80 years or more with COVID-19, enrolled during active disease. CDR3s include the opening cysteine and the closing phenylalanine or tryptophan. A D gene is named only where the DNA matches it firmly. For some rows the clone size is stated as once, few or many, or as a class when expanded; others skip it.

v_call: TRBV9; clone_size: .; j_call: TRBJ2-7; d_call: TRBD1; cdr3_aa: CASSGSGTGGDEQYF; cdr3_nt: TGTGCCAGCAGCGGATCCGGGACAGGGGGAGACGAGCAGTACTTC
v_call: TRBV7-3; clone_size: .; j_call: TRBJ2-3; d_call: TRBD2; cdr3_aa: CASSGNSGGATDTQYF; cdr3_nt: TGTGCCAGCAGCGGAAATAGCGGGGGGGCTACAGATACGCAGTATTTT
v_call: TRBV9; clone_size: once; j_call: TRBJ2-5; d_call: .; cdr3_aa: CASSVSADSRGETQYF; cdr3_nt: TGTGCCAGCAGCGTCTCTGCGGACAGCCGAGGGGAGACCCAGTACTTC
v_call: TRBV5-1; clone_size: few; j_call: TRBJ2-5; d_call: TRBD2; cdr3_aa: CASSLGGLGETQYF; cdr3_nt: TGCGCCAGCAGCTTGGGGGGACTAGGAGAGACCCAGTACTTC
v_call: TRBV28; clone_size: .; j_call: TRBJ1-1; d_call: TRBD1; cdr3_aa: CASSLTTTGEAFF; cdr3_nt: TGTGCCAGCAGTTTAACCACGACAGGGGAAGCTTTCTTT
v_call: TRBV4-2; clone_size: .; j_call: TRBJ1-4; d_call: .; cdr3_aa: CASSQGREGRTNEKLFF; cdr3_nt: TGTGCCAGCAGCCAAGGTCGGGAGGGGAGGACTAATGAAAAACTGTTTTTT
v_call: TRBV3-1/TRBV3-2; clone_size: .; j_call: TRBJ1-3; d_call: TRBD1; cdr3_aa: CASSQTDRGPGNTIYF; cdr3_nt: TGTGCCAGCAGCCAAACGGACAGGGGGCCAGGAAACACCATATATTTT
v_call: TRBV5-4; clone_size: .; j_call: TRBJ2-6; d_call: .; cdr3_aa: CASSSPSSGANVLTF; cdr3_nt: TGTGCCAGCAGCTCACCGAGCTCTGGGGCCAACGTCCTGACTTTC
v_call: TRBV6-5; clone_size: .; j_call: TRBJ1-2; d_call: TRBD1; cdr3_aa: CASQQGTYYGYTF; cdr3_nt: TGTGCCAGCCAACAGGGGACCTACTATGGCTACACCTTC
v_call: TRBV7-2; clone_size: few; j_call: TRBJ1-2; d_call: TRBD1; cdr3_aa: CASSLGTGVTYGYTF; cdr3_nt: TGTGCCAGCAGCCTCGGGACAGGGGTGACGTATGGCTACACCTTC
v_call: TRBV5-8; clone_size: .; j_call: TRBJ2-7; d_call: .; cdr3_aa: CASSLWSSYEQYF; cdr3_nt: TGTGCCAGCAGCTTGTGGAGCTCCTACGAGCAGTACTTC
v_call: TRBV10-2; clone_size: .; j_call: TRBJ2-3; d_call: .; cdr3_aa: CASGDLGLGTDTQYF; cdr3_nt: TGCGCCAGTGGGGATTTGGGGCTCGGCACAGATACGCAGTATTTT
v_call: TRBV19; clone_size: .; j_call: TRBJ1-1; d_call: .; cdr3_aa: CASSIGIGGTEAFF; cdr3_nt: TGTGCCAGTAGTATAGGGATCGGGGGGACTGAAGCTTTCTTT
v_call: TRBV27; clone_size: .; j_call: TRBJ2-7; d_call: TRBD1; cdr3_aa: CASSLSKGAGTYEQYF; cdr3_nt: TGTGCCAGCAGTTTATCAAAGGGGGCAGGAACCTACGAGCAGTACTTC
v_call: TRBV24-1; clone_size: .; j_call: TRBJ2-1; d_call: TRBD1; cdr3_aa: CATRGQGLYNEQFF; cdr3_nt: TGTGCCACCCGGGGACAGGGCCTCTACAATGAGCAGTTCTTC
v_call: TRBV2; clone_size: .; j_call: TRBJ1-3; d_call: .; cdr3_aa: CASSETVSSGNTIYF; cdr3_nt: TGTGCCAGCAGTGAAACGGTGAGCTCTGGAAACACCATATATTTT
v_call: TRBV4-3; clone_size: .; j_call: TRBJ2-2; d_call: TRBD1; cdr3_aa: CASSRGDREGELFF; cdr3_nt: TGCGCCAGCAGCCGAGGGGACAGGGAGGGGGAGCTGTTTTTT
v_call: TRBV7-9; clone_size: .; j_call: TRBJ1-5; d_call: .; cdr3_aa: CASSRGGSSNQPQHF; cdr3_nt: TGTGCCAGCAGCCGGGGTGGGAGTTCCAATCAGCCCCAGCATTTT
v_call: TRBV4-2; clone_size: .; j_call: TRBJ2-5; d_call: TRBD2; cdr3_aa: CASSQDPAGGRETQYF; cdr3_nt: TGTGCCAGCAGCCAAGATCCGGCGGGGGGTCGAGAGACCCAGTACTTC
v_call: TRBV19; clone_size: once; j_call: TRBJ1-1; d_call: TRBD1; cdr3_aa: CASSKGQGRNTEAFF; cdr3_nt: TGTGCCAGTAGTAAAGGACAGGGCCGGAACACTGAAGCTTTCTTT
v_call: TRBV2; clone_size: .; j_call: TRBJ2-7; d_call: .; cdr3_aa: CASNYRKSSYEQYF; cdr3_nt: TGTGCCAGCAACTACAGGAAAAGCTCCTACGAGCAGTACTTC
v_call: TRBV5-1; clone_size: .; j_call: TRBJ1-2; d_call: .; cdr3_aa: CASSLLTNYGYTF; cdr3_nt: TGCGCCAGCAGCTTACTTACTAACTATGGCTACACCTTC
v_call: TRBV18; clone_size: .; j_call: TRBJ2-6; d_call: .; cdr3_aa: CASSPGRLSGANVLTF; cdr3_nt: TGTGCCAGCTCACCGGGGCGTCTCTCTGGGGCCAACGTCCTGACTTTC
v_call: TRBV6-5; clone_size: few; j_call: TRBJ2-7; d_call: .; cdr3_aa: CASRYTGETRQYF; cdr3_nt: TGTGCCAGCAGGTACACCGGGGAGACGAGGCAGTACTTC
v_call: TRBV14; clone_size: .; j_call: TRBJ1-2; d_call: .; cdr3_aa: CASSQVEGAGGYTF; cdr3_nt: TGTGCCAGCAGCCAAGTGGAAGGGGCAGGTGGCTACACCTTC